A selection of T cell receptor beta chains follows, all from one sample in a study of metastatic and nonmetastatic thyroid tumors. With MiXCR, TCRdb called clones anew from the PCR reads. The data hold about 20,000 clones, with roughly 22% observed a single time. Sample: adjacent normal tissue. The receptors were gathered from a female donor with papillary thyroid cancer or a benign thyroid nodule (not recorded which). Some clones in this sample may be carry-over from other donors' samples. The CDR3 runs from the conserved cysteine through the conserved F or W. The order of the fields is CDR3 DNA, CDR3 protein, D gene, V gene, J gene, clone size. D genes are given only for firm matches. Where a row states a size, it is once, few, many or the class of an expanded clone; other rows omit it.

TGTGCCAGCAGCTTATCAGTAGTTGCCTACAATGAGCAGTTCTTC	CASSLSVVAYNEQFF	.	TRBV27	TRBJ2-1	.
TGTGCCAGCAGTGAATGGTACTCAGGGTGGACTGAAGCTTTCTTT	CASSEWYSGWTEAFF	.	TRBV6-1	TRBJ1-1	few
TGTGCCAGTCGGGAGACAGAGATTTCTAACTATGGCTACACCTTC	CASRETEISNYGYTF	.	TRBV6-1	TRBJ1-2	few
TGTGCCAGCAGCCAAAAGGGAAGGAGGGGACGAGGTCTTTATCACAATGAGCAGTTCTTC	CASSQKGRRGRGLYHNEQFF	.	TRBV3-1	TRBJ2-1	many
TGTGCCAGCAGCCTAGAAACAGGGGAGACTGAAGCTTTCTTT	CASSLETGETEAFF	TRBD1	TRBV7-9	TRBJ1-1	.
TGCAGCGTTGTTGGCGGGAGGGGTGAGCAGTTCTTC	CSVVGGRGEQFF	TRBD2	TRBV29-1	TRBJ2-1	.
TGTGCCAGCAGACCACAGGGGTGGCAGCCCCAGCATTTT	CASRPQGWQPQHF	TRBD1	TRBV27	TRBJ1-5	.
TGTGCCAGCAGGGAACAGCGAGTGTACGAGCAGTACTTC	CASREQRVYEQYF	.	TRBV2	TRBJ2-7	.
TGTGCCAGCAGCCTGGGGGGGACTGATCAGCCCCAGCATTTT	CASSLGGTDQPQHF	.	TRBV5-6	TRBJ1-5	.
TGTGCCAGCAGCTTTGTGGCGGGAGGGGGCAATGAGCAGTTCTTC	CASSFVAGGGNEQFF	TRBD2	TRBV11-2	TRBJ2-1	.
TGTGCCAGCAGTTTAGGGCCCCGGCTCCCCAGGGCGTTCTTC	CASSLGPRLPRAFF	.	TRBV28	TRBJ2-1	few
TGTGCTAGCAGCCTATCCGGGACTGAGGGCGAGCAGTACTTC	CASSLSGTEGEQYF	.	TRBV7-7	TRBJ2-7	.
TGTGCCACCAGCCGGGAGACCCAGTACTTC	CATSRETQYF	.	TRBV28	TRBJ2-5	.
TGTGCCAGTATAAAGGAAAACACCATATATTTT	CASIKENTIYF	.	TRBV19	TRBJ1-3	few
TGTGCCAGCAGCCACACAGATACGCAGTATTTT	CASSHTDTQYF	.	TRBV6-4	TRBJ2-3	few
TGTGCCACCAAGGAAGGCAGGGAGCAAGGTCAGCCCCAGCATTTT	CATKEGREQGQPQHF	.	TRBV6-1	TRBJ1-5	medium-sized
TGTGCCAGCAGTCAAGTCAGGGATAGCAATCAGCCCCAGCATTTT	CASSQVRDSNQPQHF	.	TRBV7-2	TRBJ1-5	many
TGTGCCAGCAGCGCTTGGGGAACAAGGAACTCTTTT	CASSAWGTRNSF	.	TRBV7-2	TRBJ2-3	.
TGTGCCAGCAGCCCTCTAGCGGGAGCACGCGAGCAGTACTTC	CASSPLAGAREQYF	TRBD2	TRBV12-3/TRBV12-4	TRBJ2-7	many
TGTGCCAGCAGGGATGGGCAGTCAATAGTGGACACCGGGGAGCTGTTTTTT	CASRDGQSIVDTGELFF	.	TRBV27	TRBJ2-2	few
TGCGCCAGCAGCGCCGCTACGGGTTCCTACGAGCAGTACTTC	CASSAATGSYEQYF	.	TRBV5-1	TRBJ2-7	.
TGCAGTGCTAGACACAACAGACACACTGAAGCTTTCTTT	CSARHNRHTEAFF	.	TRBV20-1	TRBJ1-1	.
TGCAGTGCGTGGGACGTCTACTCCTACGAGCAGTACTTC	CSAWDVYSYEQYF	.	TRBV20-1	TRBJ2-7	.
TGCAGTGCTAACGGGGTAGGGGCTTACAATGAGCAGTTCTTC	CSANGVGAYNEQFF	.	TRBV20-1	TRBJ2-1	.
TGTGCCTGGAGTGGTGGGGCCGGGGAGCTGTTTTTT	CAWSGGAGELFF	.	TRBV30	TRBJ2-2	.
TGTGCCTGGAGTGTCGGGGGCTACGAGCAGTACTTC	CAWSVGGYEQYF	.	TRBV30	TRBJ2-7	few
TGTGCCAGCAGTTGGCTAGCGGGAGACAATGAGCAGTTCTTC	CASSWLAGDNEQFF	TRBD2	TRBV6-2/TRBV6-3	TRBJ2-1	few
TGTGCCAGCTCACCGGACACATCGGATGGCTACACCTTC	CASSPDTSDGYTF	.	TRBV18	TRBJ1-2	few
TGCGCCAGCAGCTACCTCCAAGAGACCCAGTACTTC	CASSYLQETQYF	.	TRBV5-1	TRBJ2-5	many
TGTGCCAGCAGCTTCAAGGGAAGCACAGATACGCAGTATTTT	CASSFKGSTDTQYF	.	TRBV5-4	TRBJ2-3	.
TGTGCCAGCAGTTATGCGTATACCGGCCACAATGAGCAGTTCTTC	CASSYAYTGHNEQFF	.	TRBV6-2/TRBV6-3	TRBJ2-1	medium-sized
TGTGCCAGCCGCAGGGTTCCGGGACTAGAGGCCGGGGAGCTGTTTTTT	CASRRVPGLEAGELFF	TRBD2	TRBV11-1	TRBJ2-2	.